Following are 26 T cell receptor beta chains from one sample sequenced in a study of cytomegalovirus exposure and HLA in healthy donors. Primers for the PCR totalled 60 Vbeta and 13 Jbeta. The protocol was immunoSEQ multiplex PCR, while the TCRdb copy is restricted to in-frame clones and leaves out a portion. This repertoire shows 85,000 to 100,000 clones, roughly 80% found once; its top ten account for over 3%. Sequenced sample: PBMCs. These receptors came from a man aged 35-49 years in good health and CMV-seronegative.

V gene TRBV15 combines with J gene TRBJ1-1, with 8 nucleotides matching TRBD1. Germline assignment: CDR1 LNHNV and CDR2 YYDKDF (reference sequence). The ends lost 2 bases at V and 2 bases at J; junction bases unmatched: 7. The CDR3 contains 16 residues. CDR3 loop: CATSRKRTGINTEAFF. The CDR3 nucleotides are TGTGCCACCAGCAGAAAACGGACAGGGATTAACACTGAAGCTTTCTTT.

This clone turned up a few times. The J gene is TRBJ2-3, the V gene TRBV4-1; 13 nucleotides align to TRBD2. J was trimmed by 6 bases and V by 2 bases; bases with no gene match: 8. Germline assignment: CDR1 MGHRA and CDR2 YSYEKL. The CDR3 sequence is 17 residues long. The CDR3 protein is CASSQMVELAGGDTQYF. CDR3 sequence (DNA): TGCGCCAGCAGCCAAATGGTTGAACTAGCGGGAGGGGATACGCAGTATTTT.

The chain employs TRBV5-1 and TRBJ2-2; D gene ambiguous. V gave up 4 bases and J gave up 1 base, with 11 bases separating them. The CDR3 is 15 residues long. CDR1 is SGHRS, CDR2 YFSETQ, per germline. In DNA, the CDR3 is TGCGCCAGCAGCCCCCAGGTTCAGAACACCGGGGAGCTGTTTTTT. This codes for CASSPQVQNTGELFF.

The rearrangement joins TRBV5-4 to TRBJ1-4, with TRBD1 as a possible D gene (6 bases). Per the germline V gene, CDR1 is SGHNT and CDR2 is YYREEE (reference sequence). V lost 4 bases and J lost 8, with 18 bases in between. CDR3 size: 15 residues. CDR3: CASSPSGGLREKLFF. In nucleotides, the CDR3 is TGTGCCAGCAGCCCCTCGGGGGGGCTTAGAGAAAAACTGTTTTTT.

V usage is TRBV5-6 and J usage is TRBJ1-5; weak D call: TRBD1 (6 bases). The V gene's germline CDR1 is SGHDT and CDR2 YYEEEE. The length of the CDR3 is 16 residues. V lost 3 bases and J lost 5, with 18 bases in between. The CDR3 sequence: CASSSLADKGDQPQHF. CDR3 in DNA: TGTGCCAGCAGCTCCCTCGCGGACAAGGGGGATCAGCCCCAGCATTTT.

The chain carries TRBV29-1 and TRBJ1-3; 8 bases match TRBD1. Germline lookup yields CDR1 SQVTM and CDR2 ANQGSEA. V gave up 1 base and J gave up 0 bases; unmatched junction bases: 5. This CDR3 is built from 16 residues. CDR3 sequence (DNA): TGCAGCGTTGAAGGACAGGGGAAGCTCTCTGGAAACACCATATATTTT. As protein: CSVEGQGKLSGNTIYF.

The chain combines TRBV5-4 with TRBJ2-7, with TRBD1 as a possible D gene (6 bases). Per the germline V gene, CDR1 is SGHNT and CDR2 is YYREEE (reference sequence). V lost 0 bases and J 4 bases, leaving 20 bases between the germline ends. The CDR3 runs 17 residues. This CDR3 is CASSLDRPQGTLYEQYF. The CDR3 nucleotides read TGTGCCAGCAGCTTGGATCGCCCACAGGGAACGCTTTACGAGCAGTACTTC.

This clone was seen many times. The chain links TRBV10-1 to TRBJ1-1; D ambiguous. Deletions cut 3 bases from V and 1 base from J, with 6 bases between. This CDR3 is 13 amino acids long. CDR1 and CDR2 (germline): WNHNN, SYGVQD (reference sequence). Here the CDR3 DNA reads TGCGCCAGCAGTGATGAGAGGAACACTGAAGCTTTCTTT. Encoded protein: CASSDERNTEAFF.

This chain connects TRBV30 to TRBJ2-5; possible D gene TRBD1, 6 bases. V lost 1 base and J lost 5, with 14 bases in between. Looked up from germline, CDR1 is GTSNPN and CDR2 is SVGIG (reference sequence). The CDR3 loop spans 14 amino acids. CDR3 protein: CAWSADQGFETQYF. Here the CDR3 DNA reads TGTGCCTGGAGTGCAGATCAGGGGTTTGAGACCCAGTACTTC.

This sequence joins TRBV7-9 and TRBJ1-4; 8 bases line up with TRBD1. The ends lost 5 bases at V and 7 bases at J; junction bases unmatched: 18. The CDR3 loop spans 18 amino acids. CDR1 is SEHNR and CDR2 is FQNEAQ in the germline V gene (reference sequence). CDR3 region: CASSTLGRQGPGGEKLFF. The CDR3 nucleotides are TGTGCCAGCAGCACATTGGGGCGACAGGGGCCAGGGGGTGAAAAACTGTTTTTT.

The J gene is TRBJ2-7, the V gene TRBV27, with TRBD1 matching 11 bases. This CDR3 contains 16 residues. Germline lookup yields CDR1 MNHEY and CDR2 SMNVEV (reference sequence). The V gene end was trimmed by 3 bases and the J gene end by 2 bases; junction bases not matched to a gene: 6. The CDR3 here is CASSFYRDRGAYEQYF. The CDR3 DNA sequence: TGTGCCAGCAGTTTCTACCGGGACAGGGGGGCCTACGAGCAGTACTTC.

The chain couples TRBV28 to TRBJ2-7; 14 positions agree with TRBD2. Germline CDR1 MDHEN, CDR2 SYDVKM. The CDR3 has 15 amino acids. V gave up 5 bases and J gave up 1 base; unmatched junction bases: 1. The CDR3 here is CASSRTSGRSYEQYF. The CDR3 DNA reads as TGTGCCAGCAGTCGGACTAGCGGGAGGTCCTACGAGCAGTACTTC.

This chain joins TRBV7-9 and TRBJ1-4, with D perhaps TRBD1 (5 bases). V was clipped by 1 base and J by 0 bases, with 12 bases between them. Germline CDR1 reads SEHNR; CDR2 reads FQNEAQ (reference sequence). The CDR3 is made up of 17 amino acids. The CDR3 DNA sequence: TGTGCCAGCAGCTTAGTTGCCAGGGTCGCAACTAATGAAAAACTGTTTTTT. As protein: CASSLVARVATNEKLFF.

The V gene is TRBV30, the J gene TRBJ2-6; D is perhaps TRBD2 (5 bases). With 2 bases removed from V and 0 bases from J, the gap between germline ends came to 8 bases. From germline, CDR1 is GTSNPN and CDR2 SVGIG (reference sequence). This CDR3 comprises 15 residues. CDR3 sequence reads: CAWSFAGSGANVLTF. For the CDR3, the DNA is TGTGCCTGGAGTTTTGCGGGCTCTGGGGCCAACGTCCTGACTTTC.

V is TRBV13 and J is TRBJ2-1; a weak D match, TRBD2 (5 bases). Trimming pared 5 bases from V and 0 bases from J, leaving 11 bases between. This CDR3 is 15 amino acids long. Germline CDR1 PRHDT, CDR2 FYEKMQ (reference sequence). CDR3 DNA: TGTGCCAGCAGCCCAACTAGTCGCTCCTACAATGAGCAGTTCTTC. This translates into CASSPTSRSYNEQFF. Full variable domain (missing parts from reference TRBV13 and TRBJ2-1): AAGVIQSPRHLIKEKRETATLKCYPIPRHDTVYWYQQGPGQDPQFLISFYEKMQSDKGSIPDRFSAQQFSDYHSELNMSSLELGDSALYFCASSPTSRSYNEQFFGPGTRLTVL.

This clone appeared a few times. The genes are TRBV5-1 and TRBJ1-5; D not certain. The germline gives CDR1 SGHRS, CDR2 YFSETQ. Trimming pared 0 bases from V and 4 bases from J, leaving 5 bases between. This CDR3 is 13 amino acids long. CDR3 in DNA: TGCGCCAGCAGCTTGGCCCCTAATCAGCCCCAGCATTTT. Translating gives CASSLAPNQPQHF.

The rearrangement links TRBV6-1 to TRBJ2-7; D is perhaps TRBD1 (6 bases). Germline V gene data show CDR1 as MNHNS and CDR2 as SASEGT. CDR3 length: 15 residues. Trimming stripped 6 bases from V and 3 bases from J, with 18 bases between. CDR3 sequence: CASRGQIRVSYEQYF. In DNA, the CDR3 is TGTGCCAGCAGGGGACAAATCCGGGTGAGCTACGAGCAGTACTTC.

The V call is TRBV27, the J call TRBJ1-6, with 12 bases lining up with TRBD1. The V gene's germline CDR1 is MNHEY and CDR2 SMNVEV (reference sequence). The CDR3 length is 17 residues. Unmatched junction bases numbered 3, after V lost 6 bases and J lost 0 bases. The CDR3 DNA follows: TGTGCCAGCAGGGGACAGGGGGCCGGCTCCTATAATTCACCCCTCCACTTT. This translates into CASRGQGAGSYNSPLHF.

The chain uses TRBV10-3 and TRBJ2-7; maybe TRBD1 (7 bases). In germline, CDR1 is ENHRY, CDR2 SYGVKD. The V end was cut by 3 bases, the J end by 5 bases, with 17 bases between. There are 15 residues in the CDR3. In DNA, the CDR3 is TGTGCCATCAGTGACCCAGGGGGGCCAGGAGACGAGCAGTACTTC. Its protein is CAISDPGGPGDEQYF.

This clone was found a few times. The chain uses TRBV5-4 and TRBJ2-5; TRBD1 aligns across 11 bases. With the DNA end fitting TRBJ2-7 better, the J assignment may be wrong. The CDR3 runs 15 residues. The V gene's germline CDR1 is SGHNT and CDR2 YYREEE (reference sequence). This chain's CDR3 is CASSPPGQGAYEQYF. DNA of the CDR3: TGTGCCAGCAGCCCCCCGGGACAGGGGGCCTACGAGCAGTACTTC.

The chain couples TRBV5-1 to TRBJ2-7; D gene uncertain. The CDR3 totals 14 residues. V was shortened by 4 bases and J by 2 bases, with 13 bases between the two germline ends. Germline V gene lookup returns CDR1 SGHRS and CDR2 YFSETQ. The CDR3 here is CASSQHAGTYEQYF. The CDR3 nucleotides are TGCGCCAGCAGCCAACACGCTGGCACCTACGAGCAGTACTTC.

V usage is TRBV5-4 and J usage is TRBJ2-1; 12 bases fit TRBD2. This CDR3 is built from 16 residues. The trim removed 5 bases at V and 5 bases at J, leaving 8 bases unmatched. Germline V gives CDR1 SGHNT, CDR2 YYREEE (reference sequence). CDR3 protein: CASRRLAGEGNNEQFF. The CDR3 coding sequence is TGTGCCAGCAGACGACTAGCGGGAGAGGGCAACAATGAGCAGTTCTTC.

The rearrangement uses TRBV5-1 and TRBJ2-7; TRBD2 matches 13 bases. This CDR3 region has 16 residues. Germline V gene sequence: CDR1 SGHRS, CDR2 YFSETQ. The V and J ends lost 5 bases and 2 bases, in that order; junction bases with no gene match: 7. CDR3 protein: CASSYTTSGGTYEQYF. Written as DNA, the CDR3 is TGCGCCAGCAGTTATACGACTAGCGGGGGGACCTACGAGCAGTACTTC. The variable domain in full, with the rest retrieved from reference TRBV5-1 and TRBJ2-7, is KAGVTQTPRYLIKTRGQQVTLSCSPISGHRSVSWYQQTPGQGLQFLFEYFSETQRNKGNFPGRFSGRQFSNSRSEMNVSTLELGDSALYLCASSYTTSGGTYEQYFGPGTRLTVT.

The rearrangement links TRBV5-4 to TRBJ2-3, with TRBD2 matching over 15 bases. CDR3 length: 17 amino acids. After removal of 4 bases from V and 1 base from J, the junction contained 4 bases not matched to a gene. CDR1 and CDR2 (germline): SGHNT, YYREEE (reference sequence). CDR3 bases: TGTGCCAGCAGCCGAAGGACTAGCGGGAGGGGCACAGATACGCAGTATTTT. This gives the protein CASSRRTSGRGTDTQYF.

J is TRBJ2-3 and V is TRBV5-1; 9 bases are a match to TRBD2. CDR3 length: 15 residues. After removal of 6 bases from V and 4 bases from J, the junction contained 9 bases not matched to a gene. Per the germline V gene, CDR1 is SGHRS and CDR2 is YFSETQ. CDR3 region: CASTGGRGSPDTQYF. The DNA of the CDR3 is TGCGCCAGCACAGGCGGGAGGGGTTCCCCAGATACGCAGTATTTT.

V gene TRBV29-1 combines with J gene TRBJ2-5, with D possibly matching TRBD1 (7 bases). This CDR3 is built from 13 residues. Germline assignment: CDR1 SQVTM and CDR2 ANQGSEA. Trimming cost V 8 bases and J 1 base, with 14 bases left between them. The CDR3 region has the DNA TGCAGCACTTCAGGGGGGCTCCAAGAGACCCAGTACTTC. Amino acid sequence: CSTSGGLQETQYF.